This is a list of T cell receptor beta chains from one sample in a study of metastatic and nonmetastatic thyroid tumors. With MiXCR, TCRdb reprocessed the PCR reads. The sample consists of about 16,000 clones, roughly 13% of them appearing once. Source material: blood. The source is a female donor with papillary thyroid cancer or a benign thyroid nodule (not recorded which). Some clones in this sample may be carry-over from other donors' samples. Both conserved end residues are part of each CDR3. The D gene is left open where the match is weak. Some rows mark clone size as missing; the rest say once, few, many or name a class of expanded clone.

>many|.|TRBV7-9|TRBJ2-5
TGTGCCAGCAGCTTATTCAGCGGTGTCTACCAAGAGACCCAGTACTTC
CASSLFSGVYQETQYF
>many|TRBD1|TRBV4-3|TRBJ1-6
TGCGCCAGCAGCCACCACGACAGGGGGCCTTCACCCCTCCACTTT
CASSHHDRGPSPLHF
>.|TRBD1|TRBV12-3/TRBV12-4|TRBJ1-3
TGTGCCAGCACCGGACAGGGAAATGGAAACACCATATATTTT
CASTGQGNGNTIYF
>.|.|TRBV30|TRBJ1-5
TGTGCCTGGAGTATCACGTTTGGGGATCAGCCCCAGCATTTT
CAWSITFGDQPQHF
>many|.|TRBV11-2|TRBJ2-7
TGTGCCAGCAGCTTTACAGGGTGGGGCGAGCAGTACTTC
CASSFTGWGEQYF
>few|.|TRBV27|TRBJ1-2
TGTGCCAGCAGTCGCCTCTACAGGGTCCGTAACTATGGCTACACCTTC
CASSRLYRVRNYGYTF
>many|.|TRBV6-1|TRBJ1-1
TGTGCCAGCACCCTGGACAGATACACTGAAGCTTTCTTT
CASTLDRYTEAFF
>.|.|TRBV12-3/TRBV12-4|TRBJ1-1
TGTGCCAGCACCCCCGGACGGCAGCAGAACACTGCAGCTTTCTTT
CASTPGRQQNTAAFF
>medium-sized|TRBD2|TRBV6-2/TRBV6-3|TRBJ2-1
TGTGCCAGCAGTTCGACTAGCGGGGGGCCTTTCTCCTACAATGAGCAGTTCTTC
CASSSTSGGPFSYNEQFF
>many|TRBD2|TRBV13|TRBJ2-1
TGTGCCAGCAGCTTGCTTCTAGCGGAGTACAATGAGCAGTTCTTC
CASSLLLAEYNEQFF
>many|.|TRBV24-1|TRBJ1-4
TGTGCCACCAGTCCCCGCTACGGGGGCATTGAAAAACTGTTTTTT
CATSPRYGGIEKLFF
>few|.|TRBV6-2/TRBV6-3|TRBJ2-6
TGTGCCAGCAGTCGAGCAGGATCTGGGGCCAACGTCCTGACTTTC
CASSRAGSGANVLTF
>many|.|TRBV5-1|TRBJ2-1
TGCGCCAGCAGCTTGGCGGTCGTCGCCGGTACCTACAATGAGCAGTTCTTC
CASSLAVVAGTYNEQFF
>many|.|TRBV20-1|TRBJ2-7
TGCAGTGCCCAGGACCGTCTCGGGGACGAGCAGTACTTC
CSAQDRLGDEQYF
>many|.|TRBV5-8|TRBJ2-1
TGTGCCAGCAGCTTGAGGGGGGAGGTAGGCAATGAGCAGTTCTTC
CASSLRGEVGNEQFF
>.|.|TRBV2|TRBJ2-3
TGTGCCAGCAGTCGGGATGAAGATACGCAGTATTTT
CASSRDEDTQYF
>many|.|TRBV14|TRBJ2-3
TGTGCCAGCAGCCAAGTGTGGTTGGGGGGCACAGATACGCAGTATTTT
CASSQVWLGGTDTQYF
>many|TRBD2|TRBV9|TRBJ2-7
TGTGCCAGCAGCGTAGGACTAGCGGCACTTGAGCAGTACTTC
CASSVGLAALEQYF
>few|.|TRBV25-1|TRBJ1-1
TGTGCCAGCAGAGACACTGAAGCTTCCTTT
CASRDTEASF
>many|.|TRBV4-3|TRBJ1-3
TGCGCCAGCAGCCAGACCAGGGGCCCTAACACCATATATTTT
CASSQTRGPNTIYF
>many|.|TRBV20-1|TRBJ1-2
TGCAGTGCTCGGCCGGGGAGCTATGGCTACACCTTC
CSARPGSYGYTF
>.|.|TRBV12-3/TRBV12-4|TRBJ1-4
TGTGCCAGCAGTTTGGCCACAGGGCTAGGAATGTTTTTT
CASSLATGLGMFF
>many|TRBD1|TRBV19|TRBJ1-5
TGTGCCAGTAGTCCAGGGGGCCAGTTTCAGCATTTT
CASSPGGQFQHF
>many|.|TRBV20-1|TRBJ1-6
TGCAGTGCTAGAGATTCGGCAGGGACACCTTCAGGGGTTTATAATTCACCCCTCCACTTT
CSARDSAGTPSGVYNSPLHF
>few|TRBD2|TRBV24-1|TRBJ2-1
TGTGCCACCAGTCTTAGCGGGAGCTACAATGAGCAGTTCTTC
CATSLSGSYNEQFF
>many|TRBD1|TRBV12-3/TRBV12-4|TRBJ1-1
TGTGCCAGCAGACCAGGGGGCACTGAAGCTTTCTTT
CASRPGGTEAFF